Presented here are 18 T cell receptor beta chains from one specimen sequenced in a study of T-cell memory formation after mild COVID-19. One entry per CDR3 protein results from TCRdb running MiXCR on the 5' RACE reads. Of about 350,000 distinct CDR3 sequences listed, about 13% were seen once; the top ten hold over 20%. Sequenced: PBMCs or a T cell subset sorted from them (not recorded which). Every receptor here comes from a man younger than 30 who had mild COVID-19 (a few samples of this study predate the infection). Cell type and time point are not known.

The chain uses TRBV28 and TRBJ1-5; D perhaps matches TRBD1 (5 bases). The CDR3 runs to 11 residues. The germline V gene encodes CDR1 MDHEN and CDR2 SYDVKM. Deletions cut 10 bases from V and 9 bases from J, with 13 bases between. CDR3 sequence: CATDPRGPQHF. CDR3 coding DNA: TGTGCCACCGATCCTAGGGGGCCCCAGCATTTT.

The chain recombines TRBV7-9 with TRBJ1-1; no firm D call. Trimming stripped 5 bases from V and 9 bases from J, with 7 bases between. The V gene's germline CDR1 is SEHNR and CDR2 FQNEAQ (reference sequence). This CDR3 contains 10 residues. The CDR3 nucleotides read TGTGCCAGCAGCCAGGACCAAGCTTTCTTT. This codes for CASSQDQAFF.

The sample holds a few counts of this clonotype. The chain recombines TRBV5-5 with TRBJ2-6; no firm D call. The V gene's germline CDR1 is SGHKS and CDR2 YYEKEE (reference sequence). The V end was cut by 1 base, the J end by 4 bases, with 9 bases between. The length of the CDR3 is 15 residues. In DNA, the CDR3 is TGTGCCAGCAGCTTGTTAGGCGCAGGGGCCAACGTCCTGACTTTC. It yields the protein CASSLLGAGANVLTF.

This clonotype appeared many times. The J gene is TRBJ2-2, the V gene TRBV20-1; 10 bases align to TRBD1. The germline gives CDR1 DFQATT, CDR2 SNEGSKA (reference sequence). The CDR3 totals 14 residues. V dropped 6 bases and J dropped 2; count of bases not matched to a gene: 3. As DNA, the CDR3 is TGCAGTGCCCGGGACAGGGGCAACACCGGGGAGCTGTTTTTT. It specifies CSARDRGNTGELFF.

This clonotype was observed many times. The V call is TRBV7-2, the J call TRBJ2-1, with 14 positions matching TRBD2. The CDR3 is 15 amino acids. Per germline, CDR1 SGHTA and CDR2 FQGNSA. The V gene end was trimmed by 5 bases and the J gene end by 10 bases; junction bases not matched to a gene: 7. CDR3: CASSLTSGGAREQFF. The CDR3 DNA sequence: TGTGCCAGCAGCCTGACTAGCGGGGGGGCTAGGGAGCAGTTCTTC.

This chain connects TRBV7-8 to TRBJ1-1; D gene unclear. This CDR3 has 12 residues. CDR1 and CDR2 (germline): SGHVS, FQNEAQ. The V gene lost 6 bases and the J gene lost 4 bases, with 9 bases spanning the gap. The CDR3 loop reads CASSKAGTEAFF. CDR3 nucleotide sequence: TGTGCCAGCAGTAAGGCTGGCACTGAAGCTTTCTTT.

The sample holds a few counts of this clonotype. In DNA, the CDR3 is TGCGCCAGCAGCTATTGGACAGGGAACGAGCAGTACTTC. Its translation is CASSYWTGNEQYF. The V call is TRBV5-1, the J call TRBJ2-7; TRBD1 agrees at 8 bases. The CDR3 spans 13 residues. Germline CDR1 reads SGHRS; CDR2 reads YFSETQ. V shed 3 bases and J 5 bases; nucleotides not matched to a gene: 4.

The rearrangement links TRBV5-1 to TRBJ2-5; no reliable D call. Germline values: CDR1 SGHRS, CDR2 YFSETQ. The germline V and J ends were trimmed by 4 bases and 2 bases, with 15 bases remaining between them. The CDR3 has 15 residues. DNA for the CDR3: TGCGCCAGCAGCCAGCAGAGGTTCCAGCAAGAGACCCAGTACTTC. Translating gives CASSQQRFQQETQYF.

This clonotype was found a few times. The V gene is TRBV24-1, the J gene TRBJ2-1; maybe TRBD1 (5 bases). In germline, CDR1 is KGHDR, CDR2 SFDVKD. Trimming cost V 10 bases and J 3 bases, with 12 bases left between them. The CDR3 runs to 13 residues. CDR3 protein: CATGVGDYNEQFF. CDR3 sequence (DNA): TGTGCCACAGGGGTTGGAGACTACAATGAGCAGTTCTTC.

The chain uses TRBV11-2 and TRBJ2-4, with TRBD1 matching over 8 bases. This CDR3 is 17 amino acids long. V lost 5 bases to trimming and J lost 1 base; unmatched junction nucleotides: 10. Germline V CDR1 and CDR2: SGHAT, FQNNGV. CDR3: CASSGYRGAGAKNIQYF. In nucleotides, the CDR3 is TGTGCCAGCAGCGGCTACAGGGGGGCTGGTGCCAAAAACATTCAGTACTTC.

The CDR3, as DNA: TGTGCCAGCAGCTTAGGGGAGTACACCGGGGAGCTGTTTTTT. Protein sequence: CASSLGEYTGELFF. The chain uses TRBV7-2 and TRBJ2-2; TRBD2 is a possible D gene (5 bases). The ends were cut back, 1 base at V and 3 bases at J, with 6 bases in the middle. Germline assignment: CDR1 SGHTA and CDR2 FQGNSA. The CDR3 contains 14 residues.

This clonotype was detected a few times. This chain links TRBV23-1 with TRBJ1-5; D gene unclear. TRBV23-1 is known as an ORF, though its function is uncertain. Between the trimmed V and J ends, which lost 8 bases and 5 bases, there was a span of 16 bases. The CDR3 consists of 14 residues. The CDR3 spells CASLRVPPDQPQHF. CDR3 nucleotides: TGCGCCAGCCTTCGGGTTCCCCCCGATCAGCCCCAGCATTTT.

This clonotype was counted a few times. The CDR3 is CASSEIGLNTEAFF. The CDR3 nucleotides are TGTGCCAGCAGTGAGATAGGATTGAACACTGAAGCTTTCTTT. This chain joins TRBV27 and TRBJ1-1; no clear D gene. The V end lost 5 bases, the J end lost 0 bases, and 10 bases lay between the germline ends. There are 14 residues in the CDR3. Germline V lookup: CDR1 MNHEY, CDR2 SMNVEV (reference sequence).

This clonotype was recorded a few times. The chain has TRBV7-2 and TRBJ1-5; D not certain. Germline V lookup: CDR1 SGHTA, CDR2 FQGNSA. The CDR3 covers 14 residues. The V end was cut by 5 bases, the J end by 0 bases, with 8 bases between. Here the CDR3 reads CASSLEHSNQPQHF. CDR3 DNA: TGTGCCAGCAGCCTGGAACATAGCAATCAGCCCCAGCATTTT.

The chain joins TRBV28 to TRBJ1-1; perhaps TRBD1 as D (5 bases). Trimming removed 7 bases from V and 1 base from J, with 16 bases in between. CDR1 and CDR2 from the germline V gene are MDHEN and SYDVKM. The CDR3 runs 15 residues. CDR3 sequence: CASTSAGGGNTEAFF. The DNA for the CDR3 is TGTGCCAGCACCTCGGCGGGGGGTGGGAACACTGAAGCTTTCTTT.

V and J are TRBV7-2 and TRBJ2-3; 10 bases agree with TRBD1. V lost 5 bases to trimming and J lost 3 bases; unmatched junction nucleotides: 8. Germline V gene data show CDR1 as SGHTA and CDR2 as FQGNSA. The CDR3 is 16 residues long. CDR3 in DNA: TGTGCCAGCAGCCTGCGTAGGGACAGGGGAACAGATACGCAGTATTTT. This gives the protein CASSLRRDRGTDTQYF.

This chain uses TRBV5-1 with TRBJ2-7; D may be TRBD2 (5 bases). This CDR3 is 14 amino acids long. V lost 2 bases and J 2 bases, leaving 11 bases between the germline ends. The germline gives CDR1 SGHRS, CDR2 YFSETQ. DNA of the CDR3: TGCGCCAGCAGCTTTGGGCAGGAGGCCTACGAGCAGTACTTC. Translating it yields CASSFGQEAYEQYF.

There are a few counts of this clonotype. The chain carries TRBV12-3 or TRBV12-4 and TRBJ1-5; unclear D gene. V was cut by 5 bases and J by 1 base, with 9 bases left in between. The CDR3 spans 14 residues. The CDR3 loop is CASSLRSSNQPQHF. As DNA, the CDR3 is TGTGCCAGCAGTCTCAGGTCCAGCAATCAGCCCCAGCATTTT.